This is a list of T cell receptor beta chains from one sample in a study of spatial heterogeneity in lung cancer. One entry per CDR3 protein, called by TCRdb with MiXCR from the 5' RACE reads. The repertoire holds under 20,000 distinct CDR3 sequences, with about 9.1% as singletons. The sample consisted of PBMCs, taken at follow-up. All receptors derive from a female donor with early-stage non-small cell lung cancer. Both conserved end residues are part of each CDR3. D genes are given only for firm matches. Expanded clones get a size class; other rows say once, few or many, or leave the size out.

J: TRBJ2-3
V: TRBV7-2
size: NA
D: NA
length: 14
CDR3: CASTLVTILRTQYF
DNA: TGTGCCAGCACTCTTGTGACTATCTTGCGTACGCAGTATTTT

J: TRBJ1-3
V: TRBV28
size: many
D: NA
length: 18
CDR3: CASRTPGTFLSSGNTIYF
DNA: TGTGCCAGCAGGACCCCCGGGACATTCTTAAGCTCTGGAAACACCATATATTTT

J: TRBJ1-2
V: TRBV29-1
size: many
D: NA
length: 11
CDR3: CSLTGANGYTF
DNA: TGCAGCCTAACCGGGGCAAATGGCTACACCTTC

J: TRBJ2-5
V: TRBV7-2
size: many
D: TRBD2
length: 13
CDR3: CASSTGLAKTQYF
DNA: TGTGCCAGCAGCACGGGACTAGCAAAGACCCAGTACTTC

J: TRBJ2-4
V: TRBV29-1
size: many
D: TRBD2
length: 19
CDR3: CSVGNRTSGRVLAKNIQYF
DNA: TGCAGCGTTGGAAATAGGACTAGCGGGAGGGTCCTAGCCAAAAACATTCAGTACTTC

J: TRBJ2-3
V: TRBV7-3
size: many
D: NA
length: 15
CDR3: CASSTKLGSTDTQYF
DNA: TGTGCCAGCAGCACAAAACTAGGCTCCACAGATACGCAGTATTTT

J: TRBJ1-1
V: TRBV15
size: many
D: TRBD1
length: 15
CDR3: CATSFDRGVNTEAFF
DNA: TGTGCCACCAGCTTTGACAGGGGAGTGAACACTGAAGCTTTCTTT

J: TRBJ1-2
V: TRBV28
size: many
D: NA
length: 12
CDR3: CASSLRAYGYTF
DNA: TGTGCCAGCAGTTTGAGGGCCTATGGCTACACCTTC

J: TRBJ2-1
V: TRBV12-3/TRBV12-4
size: many
D: NA
length: 12
CDR3: CASSLRQDEQFF
DNA: TGTGCCAGCAGCCTGAGACAGGACGAGCAGTTCTTC

J: TRBJ1-2
V: TRBV29-1
size: many
D: TRBD1
length: 12
CDR3: CSARDRVVDYTF
DNA: TGCAGCGCCAGGGACAGGGTGGTTGACTACACCTTC

J: TRBJ1-6
V: TRBV19
size: many
D: NA
length: 12
CDR3: CASNQENSPLHF
DNA: TGTGCCAGTAACCAGGAGAATTCACCCCTCCACTTT